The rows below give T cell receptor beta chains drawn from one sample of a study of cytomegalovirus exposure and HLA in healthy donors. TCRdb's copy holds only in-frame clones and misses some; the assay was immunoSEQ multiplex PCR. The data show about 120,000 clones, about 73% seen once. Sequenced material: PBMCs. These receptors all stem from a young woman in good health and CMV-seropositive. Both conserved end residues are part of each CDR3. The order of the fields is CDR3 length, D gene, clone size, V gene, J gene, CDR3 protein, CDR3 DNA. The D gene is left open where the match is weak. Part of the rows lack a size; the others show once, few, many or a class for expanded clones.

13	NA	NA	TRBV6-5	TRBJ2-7	CASSYDRSYEQYF	TGTGCCAGCAGTTACGACAGGTCCTACGAGCAGTACTTC
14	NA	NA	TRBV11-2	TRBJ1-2	CASSFEQGSYGYTF	TGTGCCAGCAGCTTCGAACAGGGCTCCTATGGCTACACCTTC
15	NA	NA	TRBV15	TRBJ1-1	CATSREKGVNTEAFF	TGTGCCACCAGCAGAGAAAAAGGGGTAAACACTGAAGCTTTCTTT
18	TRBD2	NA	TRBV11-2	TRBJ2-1	CASSLETAGGSFYNEQFF	TGTGCCAGCAGCTTAGAAACTGCGGGGGGTTCCTTCTACAATGAGCAGTTCTTC
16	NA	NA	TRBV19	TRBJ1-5	CASNAGFSIANQPQHF	TGTGCCAGTAACGCGGGATTCTCTATAGCAAATCAGCCCCAGCATTTT
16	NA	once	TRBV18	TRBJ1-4	CASSPARRATNEKLFF	TGTGCCAGCTCACCTGCGCGGCGGGCAACTAATGAAAAACTGTTTTTT
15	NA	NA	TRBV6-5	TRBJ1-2	CASSYKAGNPNGYTF	TGTGCCAGCAGTTACAAAGCGGGGAACCCTAACGGCTACACCTTC
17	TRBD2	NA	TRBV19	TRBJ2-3	CASSKGTGLAGTDTQYF	TGTGCCAGTAGTAAGGGGACCGGGCTAGCGGGCACAGATACGCAGTATTTT
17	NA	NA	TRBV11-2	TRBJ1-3	CASSPLGGFGPGNTIYF	TGTGCCAGCAGCCCCCTGGGGGGTTTCGGACCAGGAAACACCATATATTTT
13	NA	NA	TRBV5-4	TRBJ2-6	CALTSSGANVLTF	TGTGCCTTAACTAGCTCTGGGGCCAACGTCCTGACTTTC
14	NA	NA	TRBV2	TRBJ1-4	CASRIQQVSEKLFF	TGTGCCAGCAGGATACAGCAAGTGAGTGAAAAACTGTTTTTT
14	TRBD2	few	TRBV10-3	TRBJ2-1	CATHSGGHYNEQFF	TGTGCCACCCATTCGGGGGGGCATTACAATGAGCAGTTCTTC
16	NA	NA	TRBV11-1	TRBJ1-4	CASSLEDPGASEKLFF	TGTGCCAGCAGCTTAGAGGATCCGGGAGCTTCCGAAAAACTGTTTTTT
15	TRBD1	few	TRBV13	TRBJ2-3	CASSLRQGSTDTQYF	TGTGCCAGCAGCCTAAGACAGGGGAGCACAGATACGCAGTATTTT
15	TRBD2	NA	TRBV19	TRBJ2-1	CASSITGGPGNEQFF	TGTGCCAGTAGTATAACGGGGGGGCCTGGTAATGAGCAGTTCTTC
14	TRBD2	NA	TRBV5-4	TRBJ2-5	CASSSAGEQETQYF	TGTGCCAGCAGCTCGGCGGGGGAACAAGAGACCCAGTACTTC
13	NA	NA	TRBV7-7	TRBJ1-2	CASSPRPRDGYTF	TGTGCCAGCAGCCCAAGACCACGGGATGGCTACACCTTC
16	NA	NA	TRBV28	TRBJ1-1	CASSATRGFKDTEAFF	TGTGCCAGCAGTGCGACAAGGGGATTTAAGGACACTGAAGCTTTCTTT
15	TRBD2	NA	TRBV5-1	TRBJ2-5	CASSSGLAGKETQYF	TGCGCCAGCAGCTCGGGACTAGCGGGGAAAGAGACCCAGTACTTC
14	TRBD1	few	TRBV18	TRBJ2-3	CASSLTGGTDTQYF	TGTGCCAGCTCCTTGACAGGGGGGACAGATACGCAGTATTTT
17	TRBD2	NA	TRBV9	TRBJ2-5	CASSEPDGGGYQETQYF	TGTGCCAGCAGCGAGCCCGACGGCGGGGGGTACCAAGAGACCCAGTACTTC
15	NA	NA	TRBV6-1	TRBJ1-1	CAISESSSVNTEAFF	TGTGCCATCAGTGAGTCAAGCAGCGTGAACACTGAAGCTTTCTTT
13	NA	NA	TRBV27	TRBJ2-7	CASSPGTPYEQYF	TGTGCCAGCAGTCCGGGGACACCCTACGAGCAGTACTTC
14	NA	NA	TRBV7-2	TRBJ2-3	CASSLAGGTDTQYF	TGTGCCAGCAGCTTAGCCGGGGGCACAGATACGCAGTATTTT
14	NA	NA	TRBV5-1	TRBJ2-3	CASSLGPNTDTQYF	TGCGCCAGCAGCTTGGGGCCCAACACAGATACGCAGTATTTT
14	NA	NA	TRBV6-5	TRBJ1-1	CASSRRARNTEAFF	TGTGCCAGCAGTCGCAGGGCGAGGAACACTGAAGCTTTCTTT
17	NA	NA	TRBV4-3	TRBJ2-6	CASSPGTAEHWANVLTF	TGCGCCAGCAGCCCAGGGACTGCTGAGCACTGGGCCAACGTCCTGACTTTC
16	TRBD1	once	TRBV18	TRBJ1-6	CASSPRRDRANSPLHF	TGTGCCAGCTCACCACGGCGGGACAGGGCTAATTCACCCCTCCACTTT
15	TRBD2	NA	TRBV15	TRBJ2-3	CATSRGGGPGDTQYF	TGTGCCACCAGCAGAGGCGGGGGGCCTGGGGATACGCAGTATTTT
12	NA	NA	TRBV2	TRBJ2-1	CASSEPPGRGFF	TGTGCCAGCAGTGAACCCCCGGGGCGGGGGTTCTTC
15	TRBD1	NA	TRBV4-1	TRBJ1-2	CASSQVAGGNYGYTF	TGCGCCAGCAGCCAAGTGGCAGGGGGTAACTATGGCTACACCTTC
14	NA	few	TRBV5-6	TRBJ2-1	CASRGGLGGDEQFF	TGTGCCAGCAGAGGGGGCTTAGGAGGGGATGAGCAGTTCTTC
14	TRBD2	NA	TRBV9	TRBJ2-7	CASSRSGYSYEQYF	TGTGCCAGCAGTCGTAGCGGGTACTCCTACGAGCAGTACTTC
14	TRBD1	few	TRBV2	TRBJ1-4	CASSYTGGQEKLFF	TGTGCCAGCAGCTATACAGGGGGCCAGGAAAAACTGTTTTTT
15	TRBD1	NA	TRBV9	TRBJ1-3	CASSHTGGTGNTIYF	TGTGCCAGCAGCCATACAGGGGGGACTGGAAACACCATATATTTT
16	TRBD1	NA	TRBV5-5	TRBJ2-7	CASHTGGVIFPYEQYF	TGTGCCAGCCATACAGGGGGCGTCATTTTCCCCTACGAGCAGTACTTC
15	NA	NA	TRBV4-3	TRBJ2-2	CASSQASGVPGELFF	TGCGCCAGCAGCCAAGCGTCCGGGGTACCCGGGGAGCTGTTTTTT
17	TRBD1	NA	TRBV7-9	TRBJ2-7	CASSLGFDGQADYEQYF	TGTGCCAGCAGCTTAGGGTTTGACGGACAGGCAGACTACGAGCAGTACTTC
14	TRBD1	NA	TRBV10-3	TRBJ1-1	CAISADRDRTEAFF	TGTGCCATCAGTGCAGACAGGGATCGAACTGAAGCTTTCTTT
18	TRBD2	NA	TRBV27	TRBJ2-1	CASSFGTSGGLSYNEQFF	TGTGCCAGCAGTTTTGGGACTAGCGGGGGGCTCTCCTACAATGAGCAGTTCTTC
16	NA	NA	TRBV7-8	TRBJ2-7	CASSPTPRGATYEQYF	TGTGCCAGCAGCCCAACCCCCCGGGGGGCCACCTACGAGCAGTACTTC
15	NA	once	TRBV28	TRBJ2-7	CATNRPGTGTYEQYF	TGTGCCACCAACCGTCCCGGGACTGGGACCTACGAGCAGTACTTC
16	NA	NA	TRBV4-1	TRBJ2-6	CASSQDTGTGANVLTF	TGCGCCAGCAGCCAAGATACCGGGACTGGGGCCAACGTCCTGACTTTC
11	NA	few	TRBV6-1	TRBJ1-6	CASSEYPPLHF	TGTGCCAGCAGTGAATATCCACCCCTCCACTTT
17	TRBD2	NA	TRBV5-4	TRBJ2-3	CASSLDASGGAADTQYF	TGTGCCAGCAGCTTGGATGCTAGCGGGGGGGCCGCGGATACGCAGTATTTT
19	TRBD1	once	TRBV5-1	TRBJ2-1	CASSLEGDRGSNYFGKQFF	TGCGCCAGCAGCTTGGAGGGGGACAGGGGGTCAAACTACTTCGGAAAGCAGTTCTTC
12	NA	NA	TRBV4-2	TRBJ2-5	CASSQDRETQYF	TGTGCCAGCAGCCAAGATCGGGAGACCCAGTACTTC
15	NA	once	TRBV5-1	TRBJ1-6	CASSPGGTTDSPLHF	TGCGCCAGCAGCCCGGGCGGGACGACGGATTCACCCCTCCACTTT
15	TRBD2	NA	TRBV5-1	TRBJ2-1	CASRPSGGPNNEQFF	TGCGCCAGCAGACCAAGCGGGGGGCCCAACAATGAGCAGTTCTTC
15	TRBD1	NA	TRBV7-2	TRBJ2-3	CASSTRQGSTDTQYF	TGTGCCAGCAGCACCAGACAGGGGAGCACAGATACGCAGTATTTT
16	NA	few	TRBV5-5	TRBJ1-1	CASSLAGDQSNTEAFF	TGTGCCAGCAGCTTGGCAGGGGATCAATCGAACACTGAAGCTTTCTTT
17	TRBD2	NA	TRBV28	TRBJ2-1	CASSFSGLAGGYNEQFF	TGTGCCAGCAGTTTCTCCGGACTAGCGGGGGGATACAATGAGCAGTTCTTC
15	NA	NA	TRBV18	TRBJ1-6	CASSPADSYNSPLHF	TGTGCCAGCTCACCGGCCGACTCCTATAATTCACCCCTCCACTTT